This T cell receptor beta chain was recovered during a study of CD8 T cells in ankylosing spondylitis (dated by TCRdb to 2016 to 2017). Turning to the overall study: The study set out to find disease-linked TCR variants by profiling T cell receptor beta repertoires in ankylosing spondylitis patients and healthy donors. In total, the full study cohort was made up of approximately 99 healthy donors and roughly 27 ankylosing spondylitis patients. Peripheral blood was sampled, and synovial fluid was additionally collected from ankylosing spondylitis patients.

There are a few counts of this clonotype. Its antigen is currently not known. The record has no base qualities; no much larger clone is one base away. Instrument on record: Illumina HiSeq 2500. TCR beta libraries were prepared by quantitative 5'-RACE with molecular barcodes. The original pipeline was this. Disease-linked TCR variants were identified with a new computational method built on a probabilistic model of VDJ rearrangement. TCRdb cleaned the public reads at Q25 with fastp, built clones with MiXCR and kept in-frame beta chains. Rows are combined by CDR3 protein, so each entry shows the most common genes and DNA. In this record, the V and J calls reflect TCRdb's handling and not the investigators' own analysis. The table for this sample lists under 400,000 distinct CDR3 sequences; around 10% of them were counted only once. The top ten clonotypes cover roughly 9.2% of the sample. What the research found in general, with its limitations: A TCR beta motif of fewer than 10 highly homologous amino acid variants appeared characteristic of blood from ankylosing spondylitis patients. The disease-linked clones showed a CD8+ phenotype and occurred at relatively low frequencies in peripheral blood. The disease-linked clones were reported to be significantly enriched in matched synovial fluid samples from ankylosing spondylitis patients. Some TCR beta motif variants had previously been reported in synovial fluid and blood of reactive arthritis patients, which suggested common disease-initiation mechanisms.

The CDR3 numbers 13 residues from cysteine through phenylalanine. Just the 39-base CDR3 DNA is kept, in frame starting at base 1. The germline V gene encodes CDR1 DFQATT and CDR2 SNEGSKA (reference sequence). V sheds 2 bases and J sheds 0 bases, leaving 7 bases between their ends. The rearranged segments are TRBV20-1 and TRBJ1-1; no D gene call is confident. The sequenced sample consisted of blood, either unsorted or a sorted T cell fraction (not recorded which). The origin of this receptor is a female donor with ankylosing spondylitis or in good health (not recorded which). The DNA sequence is as follows: TGCAGTGCTAGACAAGATATGAACACTGAAGCTTTCTTT. Its product reads: CSARQDMNTEAFF.